The clone carrying this TCR beta chain has just a few counts. Its antigen is not known. V gave up 1 base and J gave up 1 base, with 14 bases separating them. Germline V lookup: CDR1 KGHSH, CDR2 LQKENI. This CDR3 spans 17 amino acids. Clones were read by immunoSEQ multiplex PCR, and TCRdb kept only the in-frame ones, dropping some. The sample carries approximately 150,000 clones, about 92% recorded once. The data were taken from a study of T cell responses to AZD1222 COVID-19 vaccine. Study results and limitations: Possibly, clonal diversity was underestimated; donors were largely white British and included more females.

The J gene is TRBJ2-1, the V gene TRBV18, with D possibly being TRBD2 (5 bases). The TCR originated in an adult who received the AZD1222 COVID-19 vaccine. Sequenced material: peripheral blood, taken 28 days after the second AZD1222 dose. The CDR3 loop is CASSPQEAGMSYNEQFF. CDR3 sequence (DNA): TGTGCCAGCTCACCACAGGAGGCCGGGATGTCCTACAATGAGCAGTTCTTC.